This T cell receptor (beta chain) was recorded in a study of blood T cells in healthy people across ages. In its sample, this clonotype was seen a few times. A second PCR of about 6 to 11 cycles used a sample-barcoded 5' primer and a J-beta primer mix. TCRdb analysed the 5' RACE reads with MiXCR anew, one entry per CDR3 protein. In the table there are 1.6 million or so distinct CDR3 sequences, about 35% of which are singletons. The V end lost 0 bases, the J end lost 2 bases, and 8 bases lay between the germline ends. CDR3 length: 14 residues. Germline CDR1 reads DFQATT; CDR2 reads SNEGSKA (reference sequence). Every donor contributed around 10 milliliters of peripheral blood by blood draw.

The J gene is TRBJ1-5, the V gene TRBV20-1; D gene unclear. Sequencing was performed on blood. This TCR derives from a woman aged 25 to 39 in good health. CDR3 in DNA: TGCAGTGCTAGAGATCCATGGGGCAATCAGCCCCAGCATTTT. This encodes CSARDPWGNQPQHF.